This TCR beta chain emerged from a study of cytomegalovirus exposure and HLA in healthy donors. About the study: Previous work identified roughly 110 million unique TCR beta sequences from 150 million to 200 million T cells.

Of note for this clone: Its antigen remains unidentified.

Study-level points and caveats: A later analysis showed HLA-associated TCR beta chains outstripping equally common others in clonal expansion.

The PCR used 60 Vbeta and 13 Jbeta primers. Only in-frame clones appear in the TCRdb table, and some are missing; sequencing was by immunoSEQ multiplex PCR. Altogether 55,000 to 80,000 clones are present, approximately 81% being singletons, with the ten largest covering 2.5% to 3%. CDR1 is LNHDA and CDR2 is SQIVND in the germline V gene (reference sequence). J lost 4 bases, V lost 2 bases, and 2 bases had no gene match. The CDR3 length is 13 residues. The specimen sequenced was PBMCs. The origin of this receptor is a woman in her 30s in good health and CMV-seronegative. The chain carries TRBV19 and TRBJ2-7; TRBD1 aligns across 7 bases. CDR3 region: CASSITGQYEQYF. For the CDR3, the DNA is TGTGCCAGTAGTATAACGGGACAGTACGAGCAGTACTTC.